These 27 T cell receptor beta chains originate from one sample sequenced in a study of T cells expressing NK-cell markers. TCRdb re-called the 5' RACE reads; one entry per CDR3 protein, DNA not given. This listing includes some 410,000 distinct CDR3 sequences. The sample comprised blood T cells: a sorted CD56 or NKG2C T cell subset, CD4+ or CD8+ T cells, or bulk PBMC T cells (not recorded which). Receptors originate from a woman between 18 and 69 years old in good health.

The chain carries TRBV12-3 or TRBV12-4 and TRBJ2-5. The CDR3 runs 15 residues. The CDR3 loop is CASSFRSKVGETQYF.

The CDR3 sequence: CASSTPPGQGLPSSYNEQFF. The V and J genes are TRBV11-2 and TRBJ2-1; TCRdb gives TRBD1 as the D gene, but with no DNA this cannot be confirmed. The CDR3 contains 20 residues. Germline V lookup: CDR1 SGHAT, CDR2 FQNNGV.

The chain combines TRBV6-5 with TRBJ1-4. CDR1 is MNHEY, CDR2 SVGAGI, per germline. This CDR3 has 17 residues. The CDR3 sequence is CASSYSSRPEPVGKLFF.

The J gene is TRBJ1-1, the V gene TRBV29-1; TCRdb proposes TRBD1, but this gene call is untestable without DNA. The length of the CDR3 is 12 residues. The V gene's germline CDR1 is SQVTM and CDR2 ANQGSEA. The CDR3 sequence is CSVDRTGVEAFF.

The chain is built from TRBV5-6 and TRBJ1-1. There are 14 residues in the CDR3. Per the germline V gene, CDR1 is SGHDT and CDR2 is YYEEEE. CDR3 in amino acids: CASSLVRLGTEAFF.

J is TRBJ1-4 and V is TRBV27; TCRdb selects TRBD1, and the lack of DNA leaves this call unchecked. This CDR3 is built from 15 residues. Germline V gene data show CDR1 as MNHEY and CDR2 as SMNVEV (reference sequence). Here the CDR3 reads CASRPVTANNEKLFF.

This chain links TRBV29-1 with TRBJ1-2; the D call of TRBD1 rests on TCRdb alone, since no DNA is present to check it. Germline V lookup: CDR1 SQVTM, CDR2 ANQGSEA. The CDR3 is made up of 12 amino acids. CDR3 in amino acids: CSHGGVQDGYTF. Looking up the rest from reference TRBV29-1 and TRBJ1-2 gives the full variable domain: SAVISQKPSRDICQRGTSLTIQCQVDSQVTMMFWYRQQPGQSLTLIATANQGSEATYESGFVIDKFPISRPNLTFSTLTVSNMSPEDSSIYLCSHGGVQDGYTFGSGTRLTVV.

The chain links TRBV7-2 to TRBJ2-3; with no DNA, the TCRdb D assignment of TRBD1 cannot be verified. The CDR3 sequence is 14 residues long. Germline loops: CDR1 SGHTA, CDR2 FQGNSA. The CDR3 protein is CASSLASREDGQYF.

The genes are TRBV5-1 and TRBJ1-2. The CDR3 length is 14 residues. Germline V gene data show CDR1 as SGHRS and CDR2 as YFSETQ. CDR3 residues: CASSLEPGAYGYTF.

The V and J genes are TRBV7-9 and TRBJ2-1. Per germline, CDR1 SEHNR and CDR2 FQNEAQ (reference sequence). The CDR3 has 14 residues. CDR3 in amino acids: CASSLSDLYNEQFF.

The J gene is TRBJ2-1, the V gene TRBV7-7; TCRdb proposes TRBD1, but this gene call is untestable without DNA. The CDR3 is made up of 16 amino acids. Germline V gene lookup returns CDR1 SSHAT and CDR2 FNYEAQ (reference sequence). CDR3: CASSTNPGAVQNEQFF.

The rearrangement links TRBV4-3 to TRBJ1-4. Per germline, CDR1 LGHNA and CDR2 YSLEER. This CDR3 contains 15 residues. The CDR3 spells CASSQDEGPTPKLFF.

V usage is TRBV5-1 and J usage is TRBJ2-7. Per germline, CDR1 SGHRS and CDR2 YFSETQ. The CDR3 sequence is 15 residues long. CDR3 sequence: CASSLGLAGTLEQYF.

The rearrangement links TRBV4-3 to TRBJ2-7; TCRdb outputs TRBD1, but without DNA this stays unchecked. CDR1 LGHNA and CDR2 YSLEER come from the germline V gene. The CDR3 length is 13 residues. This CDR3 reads CASNRGLGDEQYF.

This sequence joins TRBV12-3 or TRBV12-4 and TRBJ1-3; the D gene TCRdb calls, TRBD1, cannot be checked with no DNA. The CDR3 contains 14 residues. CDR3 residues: CASSFRQGGNTIYF.

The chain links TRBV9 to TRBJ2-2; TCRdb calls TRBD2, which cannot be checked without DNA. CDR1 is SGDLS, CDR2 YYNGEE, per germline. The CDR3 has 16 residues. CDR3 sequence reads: CASSVGLAANTGELFF.

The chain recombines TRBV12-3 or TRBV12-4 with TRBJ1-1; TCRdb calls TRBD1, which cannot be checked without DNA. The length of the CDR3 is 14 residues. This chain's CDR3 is CASSWTGANTEAFF.

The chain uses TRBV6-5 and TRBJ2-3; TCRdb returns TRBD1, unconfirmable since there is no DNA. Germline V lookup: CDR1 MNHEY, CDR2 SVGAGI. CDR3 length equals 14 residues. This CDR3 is CASSNGPRTDTQYF.

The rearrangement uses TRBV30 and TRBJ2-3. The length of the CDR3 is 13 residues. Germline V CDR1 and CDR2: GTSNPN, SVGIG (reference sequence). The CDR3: CAWSEQESDTQYF.

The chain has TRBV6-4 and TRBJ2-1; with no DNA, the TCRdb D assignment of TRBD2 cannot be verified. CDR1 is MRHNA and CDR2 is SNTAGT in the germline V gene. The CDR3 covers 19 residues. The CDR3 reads CASRTGDQRSWAGGDEQFF.

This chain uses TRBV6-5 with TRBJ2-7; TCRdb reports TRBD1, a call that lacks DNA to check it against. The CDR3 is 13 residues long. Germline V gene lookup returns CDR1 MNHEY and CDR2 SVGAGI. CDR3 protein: CASSFARGGEQYF.

This CDR3 is CSALRDYEQYF. The rearrangement links TRBV20-1 to TRBJ2-7. Germline CDR1 DFQATT, CDR2 SNEGSKA (reference sequence). CDR3 size: 11 residues.

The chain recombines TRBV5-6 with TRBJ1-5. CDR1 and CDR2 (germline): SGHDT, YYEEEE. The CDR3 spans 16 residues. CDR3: CASSYSGPSGNQPQHF.

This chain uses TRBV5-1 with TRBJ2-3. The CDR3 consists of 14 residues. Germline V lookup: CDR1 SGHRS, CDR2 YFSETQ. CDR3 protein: CASSLGYQGDTQYF.

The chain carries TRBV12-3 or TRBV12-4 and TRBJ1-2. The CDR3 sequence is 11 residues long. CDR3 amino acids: CASSFQDGYTF.

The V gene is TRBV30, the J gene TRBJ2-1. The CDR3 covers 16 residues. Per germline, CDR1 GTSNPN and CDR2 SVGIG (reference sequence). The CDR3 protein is CAWSVLGGMSYNEQFF.

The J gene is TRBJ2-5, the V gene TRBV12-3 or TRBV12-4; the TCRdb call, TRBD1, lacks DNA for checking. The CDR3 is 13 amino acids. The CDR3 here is CASSLTGIETQYF.